The clone carrying this T cell receptor beta chain turned up a few times. The data are from a study of sequential checkpoint blockade in melanoma. This table comes from immunoSEQ multiplex PCR, and its TCRdb copy is limited to in-frame clones, with some not included. The table shows 2,500 to 3,000 clones, with around 20% occurring only once. This sample's treatment: randomized to nivolumab then ipilimumab (arm A) or the reverse (arm B). This receptor was identified in a human patient with melanoma. Some clones in this sample may be carry-over from other donors' samples. The sequencing used tumor tissue (inferred from file names), collected from a patient given nivolumab and ipilimumab in sequence.

The CDR3 is CASSLPDRYNEQFF. The CDR3 DNA sequence: TGCGCCAGCAGCCTACCGGACAGATACAATGAGCAGTTCTTC. The chain is built from TRBV1 and TRBJ2-1; TRBD1 is taken as the D call from the table, unchecked against the DNA. TRBV1 is labeled a pseudogene. This CDR3 spans 14 amino acids.